These 16 T cell receptor beta chains were all obtained from the same sample, sequenced in a study of radiation and T cells in renal cell carcinoma. Time point meaning: blood 4 weeks post-SBRT, at nephrectomy. Indicated treatment: 15 Gy SBRT to primary tumor, nephrectomy 4 weeks later. The method was immunoSEQ multiplex PCR; TCRdb's version includes in-frame clones alone and lacks a portion of them. The data contain some 150,000 clones, 75% to 90% of them singletons. The sequencing used blood, collected from a patient whose treatment included radiotherapy and nephrectomy. The receptor source for this set is a woman in her fifties or sixties with renal cell carcinoma.

The J gene is TRBJ2-1, the V gene TRBV7-2; 11 bases map to TRBD2. V trimming: 5 bases; J trimming: 0 bases; junction bases outside the gene matches: 9. CDR3 length: 18 residues. Germline CDR1 is SGHTA and CDR2 is FQGNSA. The CDR3 is CASSPGTSGIFSYNEQFF. The CDR3 region has the DNA TGTGCCAGCAGCCCCGGGACTAGCGGTATTTTCTCCTACAATGAGCAGTTCTTC.

The gene calls are TRBV21-1 and TRBJ2-6; the table gives TRBD2 as D, unverified against the DNA. TRBV21-1 is assigned pseudogene status. The CDR3 runs 16 residues. CDR3 loop: CASSKVGGTGANVLTF. CDR3 sequence (DNA): TGTGCCAGCAGCAAAGTCGGGGGGACCGGGGCCAACGTCCTGACTTTC.

The chain recombines TRBV6-5 with TRBJ1-4, with 8 nucleotides matching TRBD1. V lost 0 bases, J lost 6 bases, and 6 bases stayed unmatched. Germline CDR1 and CDR2: MNHEY and SVGAGI. The length of the CDR3 is 16 residues. The CDR3 spells CASSYSTTGDDEKLFF. CDR3 bases: TGTGCCAGCAGTTACTCTACGACAGGGGATGATGAAAAACTGTTTTTT.

This clone was counted once. The chain combines TRBV2 with TRBJ1-5; D gene unclear. The CDR3 sequence is 15 residues long. Germline V gene data show CDR1 as SNHLY and CDR2 as FYNNEI. V lost 2 bases and J 0 bases, leaving 8 bases between the germline ends. The CDR3 reads CASSEYGVSNQPQHF. The CDR3 DNA reads as TGTGCCAGCAGTGAATATGGCGTTAGCAATCAGCCCCAGCATTTT.

CDR3 amino acids: CASSLVSQGLARETQYF. The DNA of the CDR3 is TGTGCCAGCAGCTTAGTTTCCCAAGGACTAGCCCGAGAGACCCAGTACTTC. The rearrangement joins TRBV13 to TRBJ2-5, with TRBD2 matching 8 bases. Germline trimming cut 1 base from V and 4 bases from J; bases unmatched to any gene: 11. CDR1 is PRHDT, CDR2 FYEKMQ, per germline (reference sequence). This CDR3 contains 17 residues.

This rearrangement joins TRBV4-1 to TRBJ2-7, with D unresolved. This CDR3 comprises 14 residues. Germline loops: CDR1 MGHRA, CDR2 YSYEKL. Trimming stripped 5 bases from V and 4 bases from J, with 15 bases between. The CDR3 DNA follows: TGCGCCAGCAGCGGAACTTCGAGGCGATACGAGCAGTACTTC. Encoded protein: CASSGTSRRYEQYF.

This sequence joins TRBV7-2 and TRBJ2-5; unclear D gene. Trimming pared 11 bases from V and 8 bases from J, leaving 21 bases between. Germline loops: CDR1 SGHTA, CDR2 FQGNSA. The length of the CDR3 is 13 residues. The CDR3 DNA reads TGTGCCTCTCTTAGAGATGCACCCTTAACCCAGTACTTC. It encodes CASLRDAPLTQYF.

CDR3: CATGKGPTGPDYTDTQYF. CDR3 DNA sequence: TGTGCCACTGGGAAAGGCCCGACAGGGCCAGACTACACAGATACGCAGTATTTT. V and J are TRBV19 and TRBJ2-3; 7 nucleotides align to TRBD1. The CDR3 is 18 amino acids. Germline values: CDR1 LNHDA, CDR2 SQIVND (reference sequence). V gave up 10 bases and J gave up 2 bases; unmatched junction bases: 21.

V and J are TRBV7-3 and TRBJ2-7; 8 bases are shared with TRBD1. The CDR3 extends over 16 amino acids. The V and J ends lost 5 bases and 1 base, in that order; junction bases with no gene match: 10. CDR1 and CDR2 (germline): SGHTA, FQGTGA. Here the CDR3 DNA reads TGTGCCAGCAGCACCACAGGGGGGCGGATTTCCTACGAGCAGTACTTC. Its translation is CASSTTGGRISYEQYF.

The chain couples TRBV19 to TRBJ2-2, with 9 bases that match TRBD1. Unmatched junction bases numbered 1, after V lost 7 bases and J lost 1 base. CDR1 and CDR2 from the germline V gene are LNHDA and SQIVND (reference sequence). The length of the CDR3 is 14 residues. CDR3 protein: CASMTGGNTGELFF. CDR3 DNA sequence: TGTGCCAGTATGACAGGGGGGAACACCGGGGAGCTGTTTTTT.

V usage is TRBV5-8 and J usage is TRBJ1-4; D is undetermined. The CDR3 is made up of 14 amino acids. Germline assignment: CDR1 SGHTS and CDR2 YDEGEE. V was pared by 5 bases and J by 2 bases, with 10 bases between. The CDR3 coding sequence is TGTGCCAGCAGTGCAGGTTTTACTAATGAAAAACTGTTTTTT. Encoded protein: CASSAGFTNEKLFF.

This clone was recorded only once. The V and J genes are TRBV6-5 and TRBJ1-2; no reliable D call. Trimming stripped 0 bases from V and 2 bases from J, with 7 bases between. The length of the CDR3 is 14 residues. CDR1 and CDR2 (germline): MNHEY, SVGAGI. CDR3 sequence (DNA): TGTGCCAGCAGTTACTCAAAGTTCAACTATGGCTACACCTTC. This encodes CASSYSKFNYGYTF.

The V gene is TRBV14, the J gene TRBJ2-4, with 7 bases aligning to TRBD1. CDR3 length equals 15 residues. Unmatched junction bases numbered 7, after V lost 8 bases and J lost 0 bases. CDR1 and CDR2 from the germline V gene are SGHDN and FVKESK. CDR3 region: CASSPGQLAKNIQYF. Written as DNA, the CDR3 is TGTGCCAGCTCCCCGGGACAGCTAGCCAAAAACATTCAGTACTTC.

V and J are TRBV11-2 and TRBJ2-7; D is tentatively TRBD1 or TRBD2 (5 bases each). Trimming removed 3 bases at V and 3 bases at J, with 12 bases between. CDR1 SGHAT and CDR2 FQNNGV come from the germline V gene. This CDR3 has 14 residues. The CDR3 region is CASSFEGDSYEQYF. The DNA of the CDR3 is TGTGCCAGCAGCTTTGAGGGAGACAGCTACGAGCAGTACTTC.

The chain is built from TRBV29-1 and TRBJ2-7; weak D call: TRBD2 (6 bases). The V end lost 7 bases, the J end lost 3 bases, and 13 bases lay between the germline ends. The CDR3 totals 12 residues. Germline CDR1 reads SQVTM; CDR2 reads ANQGSEA. The CDR3 spells CSGGEEGYEQYF. DNA for the CDR3: TGCAGCGGGGGGGAGGAAGGCTACGAGCAGTACTTC.

The genes are TRBV7-9 and TRBJ1-5; D not resolved. The germline CDR1 and CDR2 sequences are SEHNR and FQNEAQ (reference sequence). There are 14 residues in the CDR3. V was clipped by 5 bases and J by 6 bases, with 14 bases between them. CDR3 in amino acids: CASSPKDGFQPQHF. The CDR3 DNA reads TGTGCCAGCAGCCCCAAGGACGGATTTCAGCCCCAGCATTTT.